These 23 T cell receptor beta chains came from one sample sequenced in a study of T-cell memory formation after mild COVID-19. In TCRdb, the 5' RACE reads were re-called with MiXCR into one record per CDR3 protein. The sample has around 110,000 distinct CDR3 sequences, about an eighth seen once. What was sequenced was PBMCs or a T cell subset sorted from them (not recorded which). These receptors were collected from a man aged 18 to 29 who had mild COVID-19 (a few samples of this study predate the infection). Cell type and time point are not known.

V usage is TRBV2 and J usage is TRBJ1-2; D is perhaps TRBD1 (5 bases). The CDR3 totals 16 residues. V was clipped by 5 bases and J by 0 bases, with 16 bases between them. Germline V gene data show CDR1 as SNHLY and CDR2 as FYNNEI. The DNA of the CDR3 is TGTGCCAGCAGTCCCAGCGGGCAGGGTCCTAACTATGGCTACACCTTC. Protein: CASSPSGQGPNYGYTF.

This clonotype has ten or more counts. The chain is built from TRBV9 and TRBJ1-1, with D unresolved. There are 15 residues in the CDR3. Germline lookup yields CDR1 SGDLS and CDR2 YYNGEE. Trimming pared 4 bases from V and 0 bases from J, leaving 13 bases between. The DNA of the CDR3 is TGTGCCAGCAGCCCAGGCGCTGGGCTGAACACTGAAGCTTTCTTT. This translates into CASSPGAGLNTEAFF.

This clonotype was recorded many times. J is TRBJ2-1 and V is TRBV5-1; D uncertain. V was shortened by 3 bases and J by 0 bases, with 16 bases between the two germline ends. The length of the CDR3 is 17 residues. Germline loops: CDR1 SGHRS, CDR2 YFSETQ. The CDR3 loop reads CASSSGPGASSYNEQFF. For the CDR3, the DNA is TGCGCCAGCAGCTCCGGGCCAGGAGCTAGCTCCTACAATGAGCAGTTCTTC.

At least ten counts were recorded for this clonotype. J is TRBJ1-6 and V is TRBV19; D gene ambiguous. The CDR3 extends over 13 amino acids. Germline assignment: CDR1 LNHDA and CDR2 SQIVND (reference sequence). Deletions cut 5 bases from V and 7 bases from J, with 9 bases between. The CDR3 sequence is CASSLTENSPLHF. CDR3 in DNA: TGTGCCAGTAGTCTCACGGAGAATTCACCCCTCCACTTT.

Only a few counts were recorded for this clonotype. The V gene is TRBV4-1, the J gene TRBJ2-7; D ambiguous. Germline loops: CDR1 MGHRA, CDR2 YSYEKL. Trimming cost V 0 bases and J 3 bases, with 6 bases left between them. The CDR3 has 13 residues. In DNA, the CDR3 is TGCGCCAGCAGCCAAGAGGCCAGCTACGAGCAGTACGTC. Translating gives CASSQEASYEQYV.

The J gene is TRBJ2-7, the V gene TRBV21-1; the table gives TRBD2 as D, unverified against the DNA. TRBV21-1 is a documented pseudogene. The CDR3 sequence is 19 residues long. The CDR3 loop reads CASSKGTSGKNDPTYEQYF. Here the CDR3 DNA reads TGTGCCAGCAGCAAAGGGACTAGCGGCAAGAATGACCCTACCTACGAGCAGTACTTC.

V is TRBV6-2 or TRBV6-3 and J is TRBJ1-5, with 7 nucleotides matching TRBD1. Germline values: CDR1 MNHEY, CDR2 SVGEGT. Trimming cost V 0 bases and J 6 bases; bases outside gene matches: 2. This CDR3 region has 14 residues. In DNA form, the CDR3 reads TGTGCCAGCAGTTACTCTGACAGGGTTCAGCCCCAGCATTTT. As protein: CASSYSDRVQPQHF.

This clonotype was observed a few times. This chain links TRBV4-2 with TRBJ2-1; D is undetermined. V lost 0 bases, J lost 2 bases, and 14 bases lay in between. There are 17 residues in the CDR3. CDR1 and CDR2 from the germline V gene are LGHNA and YNFKEQ. CDR3 sequence (DNA): TGTGCCAGCAGCCAAGAGGAAGCTGCGGCCACCTACAATGAGCAGTTCTTC. It is translated as CASSQEEAAATYNEQFF.

This chain connects TRBV20-1 to TRBJ1-1; the D is unclear. Trimming shortened V by 6 bases and J by 3 bases, and 14 bases separated the two germline ends. This CDR3 region has 13 residues. Germline assignment: CDR1 DFQATT and CDR2 SNEGSKA (reference sequence). CDR3 bases: TGCAGTGCCCCCCGACGGGCCTACACTGAAGCTTTCTTT. Protein: CSAPRRAYTEAFF.

Only a few counts were recorded for this clonotype. The chain combines TRBV27 with TRBJ2-1; 8 nucleotides line up with TRBD1. The CDR3 sequence is 15 residues long. In germline, CDR1 is MNHEY, CDR2 SMNVEV (reference sequence). After removal of 3 bases from V and 3 bases from J, the junction contained 4 bases not matched to a gene. The CDR3 spells CASSFGTGHYNEQFF. CDR3 DNA sequence: TGTGCCAGCAGTTTTGGGACAGGCCACTACAATGAGCAGTTCTTC.

This clonotype was seen more than once but under ten times. This rearrangement joins TRBV5-1 to TRBJ1-1; a weak D match, TRBD1 (5 bases). The CDR3 spans 12 residues. Trimming left V 2 bases short and J 8 bases short, with 10 bases between. Germline lookup yields CDR1 SGHRS and CDR2 YFSETQ. The CDR3: CASSLWGQEAFF. Written as DNA, the CDR3 is TGCGCCAGCAGCTTATGGGGCCAGGAAGCTTTCTTT.

The rearrangement joins TRBV5-4 to TRBJ2-2; 7 nucleotides line up with TRBD1. CDR1 is SGHNT and CDR2 is YYREEE in the germline V gene (reference sequence). The trim removed 4 bases at V and 4 bases at J, leaving 7 bases unmatched. The CDR3 sequence is 15 residues long. As DNA, the CDR3 is TGTGCCAGCAGCCCTATCGGGACAGTCACCGGGGAGCTGTTTTTT. Its protein is CASSPIGTVTGELFF.

The V and J genes are TRBV20-1 and TRBJ2-3, with D tentatively TRBD1 or TRBD2 (6 bases each). The germline V gene has CDR1 DFQATT and CDR2 SNEGSKA (reference sequence). This CDR3 region has 15 residues. V lost 0 bases to trimming and J lost 1 base, with 11 bases between them. CDR3 sequence: CSAREPGARTDTQYF. CDR3 coding DNA: TGCAGTGCTAGAGAACCGGGGGCCCGCACAGATACGCAGTATTTT.

A few counts support this clonotype. CDR3 nucleotides: TGTGCCAGCAGCCCCGGGACAGGGAAAGATACGCAGTATTTT. This encodes CASSPGTGKDTQYF. The rearrangement joins TRBV7-9 to TRBJ2-3; TRBD1 matches 9 bases. V shed 5 bases and J 5 bases; nucleotides not matched to a gene: 5. The CDR3 extends over 14 amino acids. The germline CDR1 and CDR2 sequences are SEHNR and FQNEAQ (reference sequence).

This sequence joins TRBV9 and TRBJ2-3; possibly TRBD2 for D (7 bases). Looked up from germline, CDR1 is SGDLS and CDR2 is YYNGEE. V was pared by 1 base and J by 7 bases, with 16 bases between. CDR3 size: 15 residues. CDR3 in amino acids: CASSVSGGRTNTQYF. CDR3 nucleotides: TGTGCCAGCAGCGTATCGGGGGGCCGAACGAATACGCAGTATTTT.

The CDR3 region has the DNA TGCGCCAGCAGCTTGGCCGTAGCTAACGAGGGTTTTGGGGCCAACGTCCTGACTTTC. Translated: CASSLAVANEGFGANVLTF. V gene TRBV5-1 combines with J gene TRBJ2-6; the D gene is possibly TRBD2 (5 bases). The germline gives CDR1 SGHRS, CDR2 YFSETQ. CDR3 length: 19 residues. The V end was cut by 0 bases, the J end by 3 bases, with 19 bases between. Full variable domain (remainder filled in from reference TRBV5-1 and TRBJ2-6): KAGVTQTPRYLIKTRGQQVTLSCSPISGHRSVSWYQQTPGQGLQFLFEYFSETQRNKGNFPGRFSGRQFSNSRSEMNVSTLELGDSALYLCASSLAVANEGFGANVLTFGAGSRLTVL.

This clonotype was counted only a few times. V is TRBV27 and J is TRBJ2-2; D is uncertain. Germline V CDR1 and CDR2: MNHEY, SMNVEV (reference sequence). CDR3 length: 16 amino acids. V lost 4 bases, J lost 0 bases, and 12 bases lay in between. CDR3 in amino acids: CASSSNRVTNTGELFF. CDR3 nucleotides: TGTGCCAGCAGTTCCAATCGGGTAACGAACACCGGGGAGCTGTTTTTT.

The chain couples TRBV24-1 to TRBJ1-3; D is unresolved. The V end lost 3 bases, the J end lost 0 bases, and 8 bases lay between the germline ends. The CDR3 is 15 residues long. CDR1 KGHDR and CDR2 SFDVKD come from the germline V gene. In DNA, the CDR3 is TGTGCCACCAGTGATCGACAAGTCTCTGGAAACACCATATATTTT. Protein: CATSDRQVSGNTIYF.

CDR3 sequence (DNA): TGCGCCAGCAACCGGGGATCGAACACCGGGGAGCTGTTTTTT. This translates into CASNRGSNTGELFF. V usage is TRBV4-1 and J usage is TRBJ2-2; possible D gene TRBD2, 5 bases. The CDR3 runs to 14 residues. Germline V gene lookup returns CDR1 MGHRA and CDR2 YSYEKL. With 7 bases removed from V and 0 bases from J, the gap between germline ends came to 9 bases.

A few counts support this clonotype. The chain employs TRBV4-3 and TRBJ2-7; 9 bases are a match to TRBD1. This CDR3 region has 15 residues. Germline V gene sequence: CDR1 LGHNA, CDR2 YSLEER. V lost 6 bases and J lost 2; bases outside the gene matches: 8. CDR3 DNA sequence: TGCGCCAGCAGTTATGACAGGGGGAATCCCTACGAGCAGTACTTC. This codes for CASSYDRGNPYEQYF.

This clonotype turned up a few times. The rearrangement joins TRBV5-1 to TRBJ1-1; D is perhaps TRBD1 (5 bases). This CDR3 spans 15 amino acids. The V gene lost 3 bases and the J gene lost 1 base, with 13 bases spanning the gap. Per the germline V gene, CDR1 is SGHRS and CDR2 is YFSETQ. The CDR3 DNA reads TGCGCCAGCAGCTCCGAAATGACAGCGAACACTGAAGCTTTCTTT. This codes for CASSSEMTANTEAFF.

J is TRBJ2-3 and V is TRBV7-2, with D maybe TRBD1 (5 bases). CDR3 length equals 15 residues. Germline loops: CDR1 SGHTA, CDR2 FQGNSA. The germline V and J ends were trimmed by 9 bases and 0 bases, with 16 bases remaining between them. CDR3 sequence reads: CASRLGATSTDTQYF. CDR3 DNA: TGTGCCAGTCGGCTAGGGGCTACCAGCACAGATACGCAGTATTTT.

This clonotype was picked up a small number of times. This chain connects TRBV6-6 to TRBJ1-1; D gene unclear. The germline V gene has CDR1 MNHNY and CDR2 SVGAGI (reference sequence). This CDR3 is 14 amino acids long. Deletions cut 2 bases from V and 2 bases from J, with 9 bases between. Here the CDR3 reads CASSYDGSNTEAFF. CDR3 nucleotides: TGTGCCAGCAGTTACGACGGTTCCAACACTGAAGCTTTCTTT.